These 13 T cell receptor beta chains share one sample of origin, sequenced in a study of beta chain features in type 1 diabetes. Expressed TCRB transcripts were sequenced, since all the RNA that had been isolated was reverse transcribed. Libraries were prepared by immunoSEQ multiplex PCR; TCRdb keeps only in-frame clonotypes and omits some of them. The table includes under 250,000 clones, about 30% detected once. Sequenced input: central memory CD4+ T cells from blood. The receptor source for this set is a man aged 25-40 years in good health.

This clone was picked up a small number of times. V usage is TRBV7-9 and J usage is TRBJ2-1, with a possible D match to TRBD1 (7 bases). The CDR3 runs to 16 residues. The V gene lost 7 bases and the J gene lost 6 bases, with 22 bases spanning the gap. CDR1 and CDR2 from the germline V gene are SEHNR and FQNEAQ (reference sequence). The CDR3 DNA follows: TGTGCCAGCACCCCTGGCGGGGTACAGGGGCGCAATGAGCAGTTCTTC. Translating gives CASTPGGVQGRNEQFF.

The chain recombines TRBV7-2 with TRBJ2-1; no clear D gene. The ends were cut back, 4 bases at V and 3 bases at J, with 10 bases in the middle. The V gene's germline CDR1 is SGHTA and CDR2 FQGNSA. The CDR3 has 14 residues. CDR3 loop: CASSWGPLYNEQFF. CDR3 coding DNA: TGTGCCAGCAGCTGGGGTCCCCTCTACAATGAGCAGTTCTTC.

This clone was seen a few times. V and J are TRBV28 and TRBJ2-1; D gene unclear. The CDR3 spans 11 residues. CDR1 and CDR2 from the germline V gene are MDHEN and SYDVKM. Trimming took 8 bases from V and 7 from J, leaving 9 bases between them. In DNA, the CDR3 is TGTGCCAGCGGGGATCAGAATGAGCAGTTCTTC. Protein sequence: CASGDQNEQFF.

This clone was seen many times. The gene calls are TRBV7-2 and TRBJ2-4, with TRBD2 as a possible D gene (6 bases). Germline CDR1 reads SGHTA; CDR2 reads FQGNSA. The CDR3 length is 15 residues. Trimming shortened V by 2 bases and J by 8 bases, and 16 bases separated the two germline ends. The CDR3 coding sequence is TGTGCCAGCAGCTTAAATGTTGCGGGAAGGGACATTCAGTACTTC. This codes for CASSLNVAGRDIQYF.

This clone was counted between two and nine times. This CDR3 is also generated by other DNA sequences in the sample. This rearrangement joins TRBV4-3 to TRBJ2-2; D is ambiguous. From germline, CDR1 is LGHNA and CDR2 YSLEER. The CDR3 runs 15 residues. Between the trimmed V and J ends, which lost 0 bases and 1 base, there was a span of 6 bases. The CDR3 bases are TGCGCCAGCAGCCAAGAACCCTTGAACACCGGGGAGCTGTTTTTT. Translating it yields CASSQEPLNTGELFF.

The CDR3 DNA is TGTGCCAGCAGCTCCCGACAGGGCCGGGTAGGCGAGCAGTACTTC. Translation: CASSSRQGRVGEQYF. This rearrangement joins TRBV7-2 to TRBJ2-7; 7 bases fit TRBD1. V shed 4 bases and J 6 bases; nucleotides not matched to a gene: 12. Germline V gene lookup returns CDR1 SGHTA and CDR2 FQGNSA. The CDR3 is 15 residues long.

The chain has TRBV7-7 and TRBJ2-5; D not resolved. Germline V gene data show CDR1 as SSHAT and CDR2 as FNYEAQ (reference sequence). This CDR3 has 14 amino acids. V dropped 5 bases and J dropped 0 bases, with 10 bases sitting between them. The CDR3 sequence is CASSPSINQETQYF. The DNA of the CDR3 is TGTGCCAGCAGCCCGTCCATAAACCAAGAGACCCAGTACTTC.

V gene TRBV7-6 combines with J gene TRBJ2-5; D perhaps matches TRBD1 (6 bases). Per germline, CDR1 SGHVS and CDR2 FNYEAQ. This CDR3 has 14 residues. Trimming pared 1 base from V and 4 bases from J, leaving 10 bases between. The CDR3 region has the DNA TGTGCCAGCAGCTTAGACCCAGGGGCAGAGACCCAGTACTTC. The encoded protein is CASSLDPGAETQYF.

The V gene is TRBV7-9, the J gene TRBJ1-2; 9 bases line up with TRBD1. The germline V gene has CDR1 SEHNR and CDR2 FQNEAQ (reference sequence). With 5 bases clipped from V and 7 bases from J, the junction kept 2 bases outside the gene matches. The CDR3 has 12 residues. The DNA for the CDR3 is TGTGCCAGCAGCGCGGACAGGGGTGGCTACACCTTC. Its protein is CASSADRGGYTF.

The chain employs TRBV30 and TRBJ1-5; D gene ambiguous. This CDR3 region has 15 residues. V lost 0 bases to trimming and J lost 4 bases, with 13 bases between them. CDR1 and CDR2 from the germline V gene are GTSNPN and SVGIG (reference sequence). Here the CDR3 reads CAWSVMTPGNQPQHF. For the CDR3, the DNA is TGTGCCTGGAGTGTAATGACCCCCGGAAATCAGCCCCAGCATTTT.

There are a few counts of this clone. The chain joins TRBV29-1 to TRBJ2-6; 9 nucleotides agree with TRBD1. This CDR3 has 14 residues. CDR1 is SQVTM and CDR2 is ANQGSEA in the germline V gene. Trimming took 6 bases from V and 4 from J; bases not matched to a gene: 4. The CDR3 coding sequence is TGCAGCGTACAGGGGGCGCAAGGGGCCAACGTCCTGACTTTC. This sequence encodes CSVQGAQGANVLTF.

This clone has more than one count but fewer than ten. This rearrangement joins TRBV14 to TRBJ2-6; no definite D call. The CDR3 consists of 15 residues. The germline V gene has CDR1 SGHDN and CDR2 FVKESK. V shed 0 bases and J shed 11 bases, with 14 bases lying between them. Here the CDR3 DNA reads TGTGCCAGCAGCCAAGACGTAACCCTCTCGGACGTCCTGACTTTC. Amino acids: CASSQDVTLSDVLTF.

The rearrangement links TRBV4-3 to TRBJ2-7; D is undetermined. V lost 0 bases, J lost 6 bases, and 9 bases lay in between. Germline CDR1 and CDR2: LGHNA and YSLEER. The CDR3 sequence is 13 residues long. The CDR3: CASSQDYRAEQYF. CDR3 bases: TGCGCCAGCAGCCAAGATTATAGGGCCGAGCAGTACTTC.